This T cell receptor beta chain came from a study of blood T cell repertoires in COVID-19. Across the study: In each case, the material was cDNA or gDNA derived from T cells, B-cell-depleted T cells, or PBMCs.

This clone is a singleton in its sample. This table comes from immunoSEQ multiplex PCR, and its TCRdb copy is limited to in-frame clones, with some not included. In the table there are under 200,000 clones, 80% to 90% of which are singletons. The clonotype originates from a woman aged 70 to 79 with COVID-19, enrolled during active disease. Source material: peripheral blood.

CDR3 loop: CASSPMGHEAFF. The CDR3 nucleotides are TGTGCCAGCAGCCCGATGGGCCACGAAGCTTTCTTT. The chain recombines TRBV28 with TRBJ1-1; no clear D. Trimming left V 6 bases short and J 8 bases short, with 13 bases between. Germline V gene sequence: CDR1 MDHEN, CDR2 SYDVKM. This CDR3 is 12 amino acids long.